Detailed here is one TCR beta chain. Trimming removed 4 bases from V and 0 bases from J, with 7 bases in between. The CDR3 consists of 14 residues. Germline loops: CDR1 MNHEY, CDR2 SVGAGI. How the authors handled the data: The assay estimated nucleated cells by amplifying reference gene primers. Libraries were prepared by immunoSEQ multiplex PCR; TCRdb keeps only in-frame clonotypes and omits some of them. The V and J calls and the clone size are those of that table, but D and trimming were determined from the DNA. The table has tens of thousands of clones, about four fifths seen once. This entry is derived from a study of blood T cell repertoires in COVID-19. Study information: COVID-19 samples from acute and convalescent phases originated in the United States, Italy and Spain. In each case, the material was cDNA or gDNA derived from T cells, B-cell-depleted T cells, or PBMCs.

Material for sequencing was peripheral blood. This clonotype was obtained from a man aged 55 to 70 with acute or convalescent COVID-19. The rearrangement joins TRBV6-5 to TRBJ1-5, with unresolved D. The CDR3 is CASSSFLSNQPQHF. DNA for the CDR3: TGTGCCAGCAGTTCTTTCCTTAGCAATCAGCCCCAGCATTTT.